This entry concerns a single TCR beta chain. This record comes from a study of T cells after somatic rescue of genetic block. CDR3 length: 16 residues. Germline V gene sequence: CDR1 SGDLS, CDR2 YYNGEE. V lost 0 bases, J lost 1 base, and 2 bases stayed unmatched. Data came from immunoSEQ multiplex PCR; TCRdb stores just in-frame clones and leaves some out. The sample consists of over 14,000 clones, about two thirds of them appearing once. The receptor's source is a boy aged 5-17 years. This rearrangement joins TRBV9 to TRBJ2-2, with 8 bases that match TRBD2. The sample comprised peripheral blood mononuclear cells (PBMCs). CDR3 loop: CASSVGLAGNTGELFF. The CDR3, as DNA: TGTGCCAGCAGCGTAGGCCTAGCGGGGAACACCGGGGAGCTGTTTTTT.